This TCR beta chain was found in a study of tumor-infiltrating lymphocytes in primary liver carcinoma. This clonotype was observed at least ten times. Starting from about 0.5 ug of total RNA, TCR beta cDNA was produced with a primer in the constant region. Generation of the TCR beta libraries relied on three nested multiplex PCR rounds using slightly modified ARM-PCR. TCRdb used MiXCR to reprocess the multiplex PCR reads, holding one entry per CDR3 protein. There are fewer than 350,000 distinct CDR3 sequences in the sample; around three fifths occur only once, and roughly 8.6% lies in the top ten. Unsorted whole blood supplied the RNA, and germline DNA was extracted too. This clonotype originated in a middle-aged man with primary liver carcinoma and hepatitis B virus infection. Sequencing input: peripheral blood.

CDR3 residues: CASSLEMGQGSNTEAFF. The CDR3 DNA sequence: TGTGCCAGCAGCTTAGAAATGGGTCAGGGTTCGAACACTGAAGCTTTCTTT. The genes are TRBV7-8 and TRBJ1-1, with D perhaps TRBD1 (5 bases). The CDR3 spans 17 residues. Germline-derived CDR1 and CDR2 are SGHVS and FQNEAQ. The V and J ends lost 1 base and 1 base respectively, with 16 bases between them.